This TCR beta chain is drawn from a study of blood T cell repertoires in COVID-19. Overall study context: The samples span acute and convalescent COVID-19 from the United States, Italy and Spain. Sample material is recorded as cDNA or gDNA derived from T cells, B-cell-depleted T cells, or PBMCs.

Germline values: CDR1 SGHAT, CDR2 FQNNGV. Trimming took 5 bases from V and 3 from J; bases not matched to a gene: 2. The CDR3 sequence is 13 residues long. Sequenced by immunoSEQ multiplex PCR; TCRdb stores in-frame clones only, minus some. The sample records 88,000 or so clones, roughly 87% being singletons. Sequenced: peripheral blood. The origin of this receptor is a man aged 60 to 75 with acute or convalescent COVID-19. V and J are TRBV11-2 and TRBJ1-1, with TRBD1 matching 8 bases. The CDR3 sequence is CASSATGDTEAFF. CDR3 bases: TGTGCCAGCAGCGCGACAGGGGACACTGAAGCTTTCTTT.